The text below deals with one T cell receptor beta chain. The source of the sample is a study of control samples from healthy donors and cancer patients. Assay: immunoSEQ multiplex PCR; the TCRdb copy retains only in-frame clones and omits some. The data contain approximately 80,000 clones, roughly 88% of them seen just once; the ten biggest clones take up 5.7%. Trimming stripped 1 base from V and 5 bases from J, with 8 bases between. The CDR3 is 14 amino acids. Germline loops: CDR1 LGHNT, CDR2 FRNRAP. This TCR came from a woman aged 45-60 years in good health. The sample taken for sequencing was blood. V usage is TRBV12-5 and J usage is TRBJ1-4; D uncertain. This CDR3 is CASGLGQKNEKLFF. The CDR3 nucleotides are TGTGCTAGTGGTTTGGGGCAGAAGAATGAAAAACTGTTTTTT.